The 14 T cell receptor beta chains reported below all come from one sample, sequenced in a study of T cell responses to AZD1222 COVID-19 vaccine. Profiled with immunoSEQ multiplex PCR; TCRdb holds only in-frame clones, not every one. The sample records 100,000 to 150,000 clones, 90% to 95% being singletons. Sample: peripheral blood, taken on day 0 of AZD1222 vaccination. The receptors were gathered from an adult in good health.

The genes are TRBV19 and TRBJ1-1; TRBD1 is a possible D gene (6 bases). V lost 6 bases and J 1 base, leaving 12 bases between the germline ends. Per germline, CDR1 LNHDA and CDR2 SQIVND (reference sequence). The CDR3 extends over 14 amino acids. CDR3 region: CASRGGTPNTEAFF. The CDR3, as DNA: TGTGCCAGTAGGGGCGGGACACCGAACACTGAAGCTTTCTTT.

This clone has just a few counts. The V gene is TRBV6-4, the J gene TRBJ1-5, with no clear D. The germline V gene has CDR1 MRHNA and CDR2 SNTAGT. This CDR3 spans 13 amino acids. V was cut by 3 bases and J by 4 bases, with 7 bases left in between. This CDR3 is CASSEDGNQPQHF. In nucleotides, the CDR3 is TGTGCCAGCAGTGAAGATGGGAATCAGCCCCAGCATTTT.

This CDR3 is CATSVGETGTSGYNEQFF. CDR3 DNA: TGTGCCACCAGTGTAGGGGAAACCGGGACTAGCGGATACAATGAGCAGTTCTTC. The chain recombines TRBV24-1 with TRBJ2-1, with 11 bases matching TRBD2. V shed 5 bases, J shed 4 bases, and the junction held 12 bases outside the gene matches. This CDR3 has 18 amino acids. The germline CDR1 and CDR2 sequences are KGHDR and SFDVKD.

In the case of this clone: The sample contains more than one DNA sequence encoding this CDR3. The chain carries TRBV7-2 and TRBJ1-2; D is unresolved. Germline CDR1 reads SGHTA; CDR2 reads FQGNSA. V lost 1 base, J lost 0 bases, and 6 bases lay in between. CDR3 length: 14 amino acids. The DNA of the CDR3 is TGTGCCAGCAGCTTAGGGCAGGCTAACTATGGCTACACCTTC. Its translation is CASSLGQANYGYTF.

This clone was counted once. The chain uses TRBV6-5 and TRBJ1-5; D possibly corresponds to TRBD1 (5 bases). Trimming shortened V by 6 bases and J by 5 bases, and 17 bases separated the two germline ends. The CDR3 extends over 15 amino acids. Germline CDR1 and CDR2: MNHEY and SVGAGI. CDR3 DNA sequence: TGTGCCAGCAGGTTGAGGCAGGGTTGGGATCAGCCCCAGCATTTT. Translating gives CASRLRQGWDQPQHF.

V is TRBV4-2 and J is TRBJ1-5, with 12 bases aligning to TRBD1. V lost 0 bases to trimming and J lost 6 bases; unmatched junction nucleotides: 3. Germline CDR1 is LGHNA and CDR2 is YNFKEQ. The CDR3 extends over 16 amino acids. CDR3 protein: CASSQEGTGGFQPQHF. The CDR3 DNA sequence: TGTGCCAGCAGCCAAGAGGGGACAGGGGGCTTTCAGCCCCAGCATTTT.

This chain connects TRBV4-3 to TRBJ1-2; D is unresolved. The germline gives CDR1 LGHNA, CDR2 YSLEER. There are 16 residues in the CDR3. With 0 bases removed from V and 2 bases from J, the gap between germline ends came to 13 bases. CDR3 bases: TGCGCCAGCAGCCAAGAAGGAGGAATCCCCAACTATGGCTACACCTTC. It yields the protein CASSQEGGIPNYGYTF.

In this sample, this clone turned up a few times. CDR3 DNA sequence: TGTGCCAGCACCGAAACCCTAGTTGTGGGCGAGCAGTACTTC. Encoded protein: CASTETLVVGEQYF. J is TRBJ2-7 and V is TRBV2, with D unclear. The germline CDR1 and CDR2 sequences are SNHLY and FYNNEI. This CDR3 has 14 amino acids. V was pared by 7 bases and J by 6 bases, with 19 bases between.

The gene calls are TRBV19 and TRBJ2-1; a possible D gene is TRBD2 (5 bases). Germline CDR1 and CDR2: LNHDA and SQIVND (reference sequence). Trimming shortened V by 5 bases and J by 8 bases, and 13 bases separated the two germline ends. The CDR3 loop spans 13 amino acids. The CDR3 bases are TGTGCCAGTAGTGTCGGGATCCCAGATGAGCAGTTCTTC. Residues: CASSVGIPDEQFF. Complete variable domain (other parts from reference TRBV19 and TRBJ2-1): DGGITQSPKYLFRKEGQNVTLSCEQNLNHDAMYWYRQDPGQGLRLIYYSQIVNDFQKGDIAEGYSVSREKKESFPLTVTSAQKNPTAFYLCASSVGIPDEQFFGPGTRLTVL.

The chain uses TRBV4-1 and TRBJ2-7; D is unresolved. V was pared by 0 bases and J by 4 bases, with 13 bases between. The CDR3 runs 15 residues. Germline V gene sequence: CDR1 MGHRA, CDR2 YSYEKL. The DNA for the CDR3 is TGCGCCAGCAGCCAAGAGACGGTGGTCCATTACGAGCAGTACTTC. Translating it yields CASSQETVVHYEQYF.

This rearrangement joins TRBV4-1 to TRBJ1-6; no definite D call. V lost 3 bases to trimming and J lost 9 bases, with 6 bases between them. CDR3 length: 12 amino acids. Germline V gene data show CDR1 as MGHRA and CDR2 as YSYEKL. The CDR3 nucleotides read TGCGCCAGCAGCCATTCCACTTCACCCCTCCACTTT. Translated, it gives CASSHSTSPLHF.

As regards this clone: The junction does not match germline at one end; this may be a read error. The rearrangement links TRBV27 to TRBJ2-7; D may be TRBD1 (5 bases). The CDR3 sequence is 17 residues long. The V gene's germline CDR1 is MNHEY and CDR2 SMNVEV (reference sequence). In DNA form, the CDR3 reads TGTGCCACCAGTCCAGCGTCTCAGGGTAGGAGCTCCTACGAGCAGTACTTC. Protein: CATSPASQGRSSYEQYF.

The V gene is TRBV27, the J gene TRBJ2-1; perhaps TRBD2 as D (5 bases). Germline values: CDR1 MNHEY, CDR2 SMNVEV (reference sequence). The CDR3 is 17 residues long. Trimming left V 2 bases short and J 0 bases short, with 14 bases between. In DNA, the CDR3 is TGTGCCAGCAGTTTACCCTACGCGGGTGACTCCTACAATGAGCAGTTCTTC. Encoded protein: CASSLPYAGDSYNEQFF.

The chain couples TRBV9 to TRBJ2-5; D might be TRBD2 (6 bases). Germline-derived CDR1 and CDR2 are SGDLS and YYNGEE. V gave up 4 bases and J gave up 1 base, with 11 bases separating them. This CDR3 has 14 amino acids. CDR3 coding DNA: TGTGCCAGCAGCCCTTGGACTACCCAAGAGACCCAGTACTTC. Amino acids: CASSPWTTQETQYF.